These T cell receptor beta chains were read from a single sample in a study of blood T cell repertoires in COVID-19. Produced via immunoSEQ multiplex PCR; TCRdb's table is partial and in-frame only. The table includes more than 95,000 clones, roughly 89% detected once. Material: peripheral blood. All receptors derive from a woman over 75 in a cohort sampled during active COVID-19. Both conserved end residues are part of each CDR3. Each record gives: clone size, J gene, D gene, V gene, CDR3 DNA, CDR3 protein. The D gene is left open where the match is weak. Size values are once, few and many counts, or a class for expanded clones, and some rows have none.

abundance: once; j_gene: TRBJ2-1; d_gene: TRBD2; v_gene: TRBV7-6; CDR3nt: TGTGCCAGCAGCTTAGGGTCGACTAGCGGGGGAAGCGATGAGCAGTTCTTC; CDR3aa: CASSLGSTSGGSDEQFF
abundance: -; j_gene: TRBJ1-6; d_gene: -; v_gene: TRBV10-1; CDR3nt: TGCGCCAGCAGTGAGTGGGGGGAGGATTCACCCCTCCACTTT; CDR3aa: CASSEWGEDSPLHF
abundance: -; j_gene: TRBJ1-5; d_gene: -; v_gene: TRBV6-1; CDR3nt: TGTGCCAGCAGTGAAGACAGAAATCAGCCCCAGCATTTT; CDR3aa: CASSEDRNQPQHF
abundance: -; j_gene: TRBJ2-7; d_gene: -; v_gene: TRBV7-2; CDR3nt: TGTGCCAGCAGCTTAATGAGAGGGGGCTACGAGCAGTACTTC; CDR3aa: CASSLMRGGYEQYF
abundance: few; j_gene: TRBJ1-2; d_gene: -; v_gene: TRBV10-1; CDR3nt: TGCGCCAGCAGCCTTACAGGGAAAGGGAGCTACACCTTC; CDR3aa: CASSLTGKGSYTF
abundance: -; j_gene: TRBJ2-7; d_gene: TRBD1; v_gene: TRBV19; CDR3nt: TGTGCCAGTACCCCCCCGGGACAGGGGTTTTCCGAGCAGTACTTC; CDR3aa: CASTPPGQGFSEQYF
abundance: -; j_gene: TRBJ1-1; d_gene: -; v_gene: TRBV27; CDR3nt: TGTGCCAGCAACCGACGGGGGGACACTGAAGCTTTCTTT; CDR3aa: CASNRRGDTEAFF
abundance: -; j_gene: TRBJ1-5; d_gene: TRBD1; v_gene: TRBV28; CDR3nt: TGTGCCAGCAGCATTTACAGGGGGCAGGGGAATCAGCCCCAGCATTTT; CDR3aa: CASSIYRGQGNQPQHF
abundance: -; j_gene: TRBJ2-3; d_gene: -; v_gene: TRBV25-1; CDR3nt: TGTGCCATCCTGGAGGACTACACAGATACGCAGTATTTT; CDR3aa: CAILEDYTDTQYF
abundance: -; j_gene: TRBJ2-5; d_gene: -; v_gene: TRBV27; CDR3nt: TGTGCCAGCAGTCGGGGGGCCTGGGAGACCCAGTACTTC; CDR3aa: CASSRGAWETQYF
abundance: -; j_gene: TRBJ2-7; d_gene: -; v_gene: TRBV2; CDR3nt: TGTGCCAGCAGTCTCGTCTCCTACGAGCAGTACTTC; CDR3aa: CASSLVSYEQYF
abundance: -; j_gene: TRBJ2-7; d_gene: -; v_gene: TRBV18; CDR3nt: TGTGCCAGCTCACCAACAGCTTTGAGCGGGCGACAGGGCTACGAGCAGTACTTC; CDR3aa: CASSPTALSGRQGYEQYF
abundance: -; j_gene: TRBJ1-2; d_gene: -; v_gene: TRBV20-1; CDR3nt: TGCAGTGCTAGTTGGGAGGGTTCGAGCTATGGCTACACCTTC; CDR3aa: CSASWEGSSYGYTF
abundance: -; j_gene: TRBJ2-7; d_gene: -; v_gene: TRBV2; CDR3nt: TGTGCCAGCAGTGAACGTCTCGGGAAAAACTCCTACGAGCAGTACTTC; CDR3aa: CASSERLGKNSYEQYF
abundance: -; j_gene: TRBJ2-4; d_gene: TRBD1; v_gene: TRBV10-3; CDR3nt: TGTGCCATCGGCAAGACAGGGGCCCGGTCCAAAAACATTCAGTACTTC; CDR3aa: CAIGKTGARSKNIQYF
abundance: -; j_gene: TRBJ1-5; d_gene: TRBD1; v_gene: TRBV19; CDR3nt: TGTGCCAGTAGTATCACTGAGGGGGCTACGGCGGTATATAGCAATCAGCCCCAGCATTTT; CDR3aa: CASSITEGATAVYSNQPQHF
abundance: -; j_gene: TRBJ2-7; d_gene: TRBD1; v_gene: TRBV5-1; CDR3nt: TGCGCCAGCAGCCCCAGACAGGGAACCGCCTACGAGCAGTACTTC; CDR3aa: CASSPRQGTAYEQYF
abundance: -; j_gene: TRBJ2-7; d_gene: -; v_gene: TRBV6-6; CDR3nt: TGTGCCAGCAGCCGGCAGGATTCCTACGAGCAGTACTTC; CDR3aa: CASSRQDSYEQYF
abundance: -; j_gene: TRBJ2-3; d_gene: -; v_gene: TRBV25-1; CDR3nt: TGTGCCAGCAGTGATCACTTACTACACACAGATACGCAGTATTTT; CDR3aa: CASSDHLLHTDTQYF
abundance: -; j_gene: TRBJ2-2; d_gene: -; v_gene: TRBV7-9; CDR3nt: TGTGCCAGCAGCTTATCCCCAGGGACGAACACCGGGGAGCTGTTTTTT; CDR3aa: CASSLSPGTNTGELFF
abundance: -; j_gene: TRBJ2-7; d_gene: -; v_gene: TRBV28; CDR3nt: TGTGCCAGCAGCTACCCCGACAGGAGCTCCTACGAGCAGTACTTC; CDR3aa: CASSYPDRSSYEQYF
abundance: -; j_gene: TRBJ1-5; d_gene: -; v_gene: TRBV6-1; CDR3nt: TGTGCCAGCAGTGAACGGTTAAGAGGGAGCAATCAGCCCCAGCATTTT; CDR3aa: CASSERLRGSNQPQHF
abundance: once; j_gene: TRBJ2-3; d_gene: TRBD1; v_gene: TRBV7-2; CDR3nt: TGTGCCAGCAGCTTTCACCAGGGGGGCACAGATACGCAGTATTTT; CDR3aa: CASSFHQGGTDTQYF
abundance: -; j_gene: TRBJ1-2; d_gene: TRBD1; v_gene: TRBV2; CDR3nt: TGTGCCAGCAGTGACAGGGGGCGCGGGGATGGCTACACCTTC; CDR3aa: CASSDRGRGDGYTF